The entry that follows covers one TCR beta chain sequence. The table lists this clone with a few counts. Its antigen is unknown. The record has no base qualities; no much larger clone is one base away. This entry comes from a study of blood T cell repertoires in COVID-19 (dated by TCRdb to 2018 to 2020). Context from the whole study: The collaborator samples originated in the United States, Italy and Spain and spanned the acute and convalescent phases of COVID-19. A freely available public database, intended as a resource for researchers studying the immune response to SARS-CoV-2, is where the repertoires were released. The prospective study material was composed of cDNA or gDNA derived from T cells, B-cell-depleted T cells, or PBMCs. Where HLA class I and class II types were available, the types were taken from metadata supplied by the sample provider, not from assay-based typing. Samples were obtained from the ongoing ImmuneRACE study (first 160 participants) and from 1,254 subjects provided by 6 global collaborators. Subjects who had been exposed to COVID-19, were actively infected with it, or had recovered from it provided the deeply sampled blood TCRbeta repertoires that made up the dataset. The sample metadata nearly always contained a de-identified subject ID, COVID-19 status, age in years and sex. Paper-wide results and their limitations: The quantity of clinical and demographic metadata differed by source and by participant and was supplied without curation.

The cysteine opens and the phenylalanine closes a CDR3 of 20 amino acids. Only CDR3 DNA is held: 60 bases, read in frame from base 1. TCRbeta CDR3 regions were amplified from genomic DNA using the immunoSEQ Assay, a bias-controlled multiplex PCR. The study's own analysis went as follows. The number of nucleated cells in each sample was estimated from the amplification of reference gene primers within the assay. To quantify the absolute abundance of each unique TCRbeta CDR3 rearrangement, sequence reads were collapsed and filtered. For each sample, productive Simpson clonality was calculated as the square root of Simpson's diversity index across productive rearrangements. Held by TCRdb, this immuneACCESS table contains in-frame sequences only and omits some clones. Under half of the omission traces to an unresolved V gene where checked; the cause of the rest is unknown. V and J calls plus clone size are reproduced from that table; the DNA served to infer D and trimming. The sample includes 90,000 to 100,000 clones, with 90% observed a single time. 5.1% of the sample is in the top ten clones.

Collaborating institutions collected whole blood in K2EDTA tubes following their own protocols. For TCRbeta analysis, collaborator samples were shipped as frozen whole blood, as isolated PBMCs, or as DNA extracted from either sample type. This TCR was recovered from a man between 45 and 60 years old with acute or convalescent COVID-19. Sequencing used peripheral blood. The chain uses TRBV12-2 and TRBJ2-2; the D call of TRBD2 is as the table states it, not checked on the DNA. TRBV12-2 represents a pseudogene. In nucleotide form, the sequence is TGTGCAAGTCGCCCCCGGGGGGGGACTCACCTTACGGTTAACACCGGGGAGCTGTTTTTT. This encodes CASRPRGGTHLTVNTGELFF.